Listed here are 12 T cell receptor beta chains from one sample, sequenced in a study of vaccination and CD4 T cells after COVID-19 (dated by TCRdb to 2021 to 2024). The label giving this sample's treatment or condition can be read as: approximately 11-day PBMC culture with coronavirus spike peptide pools or control peptides (ViraFEST assay). These receptors are not linked to any known antigen. The receptor library was made with PCR. Sequencing took place on an Illumina iSeq 100. At the Johns Hopkins FTIC core, DNA from the cultured CD4+ T cells underwent TCR sequencing with the Oncomine TCR Beta short-read assay. The public reads were reprocessed in TCRdb via fastp at Q25 and MiXCR, keeping in-frame beta chains. Rows with one shared CDR3 protein collapse into an entry with the most common genes and DNA. Recorded for this sample are more than 15,000 distinct CDR3 sequences; 60% of them occurred a single time. The leading ten clones occupy roughly 11% of the sample.

Sample: CD4+ T cells from blood, cultured in vitro. These receptors originate from a human donor who had recovered from COVID-19.

Only one count was recorded for this clonotype. This sequence joins TRBV19 and TRBJ2-2; maybe TRBD2 (6 bases). Trimming removed 3 bases from V and 7 bases from J, with 12 bases in between. The CDR3 length is 14 residues. Per the germline V gene, CDR1 is LNHDA and CDR2 is SQIVND (reference sequence). The CDR3 sequence is CASSMDGRLGELFF. CDR3 nucleotide sequence: TGTGCCAGTAGTATGGATGGGAGGCTCGGGGAGCTGTTTTTT.

The chain combines TRBV7-2 with TRBJ2-7; a possible D gene is TRBD2 (5 bases). V lost 4 bases and J 2 bases, leaving 9 bases between the germline ends. CDR3 length: 13 amino acids. In germline, CDR1 is SGHTA, CDR2 FQGNSA. CDR3 in DNA: TGTGCCAGCAGCTCAGACTATGCCTACGAGCAGTACTTC. Amino acid sequence: CASSSDYAYEQYF.

This clonotype appeared a few times. The V gene is TRBV27, the J gene TRBJ1-4, with D maybe TRBD1 (5 bases). CDR1 is MNHEY and CDR2 is SMNVEV in the germline V gene (reference sequence). V was clipped by 2 bases and J by 6 bases, with 10 bases between them. The CDR3 runs to 14 residues. Written as DNA, the CDR3 is TGTGCCAGCAGTTTAGCAGGGTTGGATGAAAAACTGTTTTTT. This sequence encodes CASSLAGLDEKLFF.

The chain is built from TRBV6-1 and TRBJ1-5, with D uncertain. This CDR3 comprises 13 residues. Germline V gives CDR1 MNHNS, CDR2 SASEGT. The V and J ends lost 6 bases and 5 bases respectively, with 11 bases between them. The CDR3 loop reads CASRDWMDQPQHF. CDR3 DNA sequence: TGTGCCAGCAGAGATTGGATGGATCAGCCCCAGCATTTT.

The chain is built from TRBV5-3 and TRBJ2-7; 8 nucleotides agree with TRBD2. TRBV5-3 is noted as an ORF with a role that remains uncertain. CDR3 length equals 16 residues. Germline trimming cut 0 bases from V and 4 bases from J; bases unmatched to any gene: 9. CDR3 amino acids: CARSLDVGRGPYEQYF. The CDR3 nucleotides are TGTGCCAGAAGCTTGGATGTCGGGAGGGGCCCGTACGAGCAGTACTTC.

The chain links TRBV6-5 to TRBJ1-1, with D possibly being TRBD1 (5 bases). This CDR3 comprises 13 residues. From germline, CDR1 is MNHEY and CDR2 SVGAGI. V was shortened by 0 bases and J by 8 bases, with 10 bases between the two germline ends. Written as DNA, the CDR3 is TGTGCCAGCAGTTACTCCCAAGGGACGGAAGCTTTCTTT. Protein product: CASSYSQGTEAFF.

The rearrangement links TRBV12-3 or TRBV12-4 to TRBJ1-2; TRBD1 matches at 7 bases. The CDR3 consists of 12 residues. V was pared by 9 bases and J by 7 bases, with 8 bases of the junction left unmatched. CDR3: CASTKGGSGYTF. The DNA of the CDR3 is TGTGCCAGTACGAAAGGGGGCTCTGGCTACACCTTC.

J is TRBJ2-7 and V is TRBV5-1, with a weak D call TRBD1 (5 bases). In germline, CDR1 is SGHRS, CDR2 YFSETQ. The CDR3 covers 14 residues. V lost 0 bases to trimming and J lost 0 bases, with 7 bases between them. CDR3 nucleotide sequence: TGCGCCAGCAGCTTGGGTAGGGGCTCCTACGAGCAGTACTTC. Protein sequence: CASSLGRGSYEQYF.

This clonotype was counted a single time. The chain carries TRBV15 and TRBJ2-1; D gene uncertain. Germline assignment: CDR1 LNHNV and CDR2 YYDKDF (reference sequence). The V end lost 5 bases, the J end lost 4 bases, and 12 bases lay between the germline ends. This CDR3 spans 14 amino acids. CDR3: CATSFSELYNEQFF. The CDR3 DNA sequence: TGTGCCACCAGCTTCTCCGAGCTATACAATGAGCAGTTCTTC.

Regarding this clonotype: No conserved phenylalanine or tryptophan is present at the end of the CDR3, so a read error is the likely explanation. V gene TRBV20-1 combines with J gene TRBJ2-1; a weak D match, TRBD2 (5 bases). Germline V gives CDR1 DFQATT, CDR2 SNEGSKA (reference sequence). Trimming took 2 bases from V and 2 from J, leaving 13 bases between them. This CDR3 comprises 15 residues. The CDR3 region is CSARSSGRTYNEQFL. The CDR3 DNA is TGCAGTGCTAGATCCAGCGGTCGAACCTACAATGAGCAGTTCCTC.

V usage is TRBV24-1 and J usage is TRBJ2-1; maybe TRBD2 (5 bases). Trimming took off 8 bases at V and 0 bases at J, with 13 bases between the two ends. Germline V lookup: CDR1 KGHDR, CDR2 SFDVKD. The CDR3 runs 15 residues. CDR3 residues: CATKAHGSSYNEQFF. CDR3 in DNA: TGTGCCACCAAAGCTCATGGGAGCTCCTACAATGAGCAGTTCTTC.

CDR3 in amino acids: CATSAGQGRGDTQYF. CDR3 nucleotides: TGTGCCACCAGTGCAGGGCAGGGGCGAGGAGATACGCAGTATTTT. The chain couples TRBV24-1 to TRBJ2-3; possible D gene TRBD1, 6 bases. There are 15 residues in the CDR3. Looked up from germline, CDR1 is KGHDR and CDR2 is SFDVKD. V was pared by 5 bases and J by 5 bases, with 16 bases between.